This T cell receptor beta chain was sequenced during a study of regulatory T cells in long-lasting Graves disease. In building TCR beta libraries, iRepertoire HTBI primers were used together with Arm-PCR of CDR3 regions. TCRdb fed the multiplex PCR reads into MiXCR, producing one record per CDR3 protein. This table holds approximately 400,000 distinct CDR3 sequences, 10% to 15% found once. V lost 5 bases, J lost 2 bases, and 11 bases stayed unmatched. The CDR3 has 18 amino acids. The time point here: newly diagnosed GD, antithyroid drugs for less than 3 months. Generation of the TCR library employed RNA extracted from PBMCs. These data also featured in a second study, about T cells in Graves' hyperthyroidism and ophthalmopathy.

This TCR came from a woman between 18 and 29 years old with Graves disease. Source: peripheral blood mononuclear cells (PBMCs), taken at new diagnosis, from a patient treated with antithyroid drugs. The V call is TRBV12-3 or TRBV12-4, the J call TRBJ2-3; 12 nucleotides match TRBD2. CDR3: CASSGIGASGRVTDTQYF. The DNA of the CDR3 is TGTGCCAGCAGTGGAATTGGGGCTAGCGGGAGGGTCACAGATACGCAGTATTTT.